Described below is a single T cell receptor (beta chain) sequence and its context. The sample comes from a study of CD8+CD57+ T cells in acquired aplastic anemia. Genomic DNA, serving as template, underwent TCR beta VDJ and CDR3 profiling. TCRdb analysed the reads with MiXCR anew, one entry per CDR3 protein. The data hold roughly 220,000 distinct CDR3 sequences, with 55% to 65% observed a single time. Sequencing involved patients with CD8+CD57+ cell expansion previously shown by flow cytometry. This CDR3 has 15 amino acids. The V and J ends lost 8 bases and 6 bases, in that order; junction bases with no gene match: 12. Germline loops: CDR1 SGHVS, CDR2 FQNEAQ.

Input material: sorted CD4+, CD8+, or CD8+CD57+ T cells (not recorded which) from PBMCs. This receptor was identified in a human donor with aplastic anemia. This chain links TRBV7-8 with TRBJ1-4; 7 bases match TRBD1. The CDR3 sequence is CASEGRGRRDEKLFF. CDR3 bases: TGTGCCAGCGAGGGAAGGGGGCGGCGTGATGAAAAACTGTTTTTT. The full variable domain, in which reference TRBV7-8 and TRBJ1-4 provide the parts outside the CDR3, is GAGVSQSPRYKVAKRGQDVALRCDPISGHVSLFWYQQALGQGPEFLTYFQNEAQLDKSGLPSDRFFAERPEGSVSTLKIQRTQQEDSAVYLCASEGRGRRDEKLFFGSGTQLSVL.